The clone carrying this T cell receptor (beta chain) was counted only a few times. Its target is not known. The authors reverse transcribed all of the isolated RNA, so sequencing captured expressed TCRB transcripts. Libraries were prepared by immunoSEQ multiplex PCR; TCRdb keeps only in-frame clonotypes and omits some of them. Of about 280,000 clones listed, approximately 15% were seen once; the top ten hold 0.015%. This specimen comes from a study of beta chain features in type 1 diabetes. Study-wide findings and caveats: The naive, central memory and Treg TCRB repertoires looked more alike in patients than they did in healthy donors. When Type 1 diabetes patients were examined, their TCRB CDR3s proved moderately but significantly shorter in all four CD4+ subsets.

The CDR3 is made up of 19 amino acids. Germline CDR1 and CDR2: SGHVS and FQNEAQ. J was trimmed by 0 bases and V by 2 bases; bases with no gene match: 10. V is TRBV7-8 and J is TRBJ2-6; TRBD1 matches at 7 bases. The sequence derives from a man aged 18 to 29 with type 1 diabetes. The sequenced material came from naive CD4+ T cells from blood. This CDR3 reads CASSLSPGQTFSGANVLTF. The CDR3 bases are TGTGCCAGCAGCTTAAGTCCGGGACAGACCTTCTCTGGGGCCAACGTCCTGACTTTC.